This T cell receptor (beta chain) was captured by sequencing in a study of early T cells in non-severe SARS-CoV-2 infection. Overall study context: Alpha and beta chains were unpaired, from unsorted whole-blood bulk RNA. Findings and caveats of the study: VDJdb matches were skewed toward anti-spike CD8 T cell responses.

CDR3 length: 17 amino acids. The V and J ends lost 4 bases and 0 bases respectively, with 13 bases between them. Germline V CDR1 and CDR2: SGHAT, FQNNGV. With regard to this clonotype: Its target is not known.

Individual cDNA molecules were tagged with unique molecular identifiers, the study reported. TCRdb re-analysed the 5' RACE reads in MiXCR, keeping a single row per CDR3 protein. The data show approximately 50,000 distinct CDR3 sequences, 9.3% seen once. This TCR came from an adult who was a healthcare worker with PCR-confirmed SARS-CoV-2 infection or an uninfected control (not recorded which). J is TRBJ2-6 and V is TRBV11-2; perhaps TRBD1 as D (6 bases). The source material was whole blood. CDR3 loop: CASSWGRGSSGANVLTF. CDR3 DNA: TGTGCCAGCAGCTGGGGCAGGGGAAGCTCTGGGGCCAACGTCCTGACTTTC. The complete variable domain, with remaining parts taken from reference TRBV11-2 and TRBJ2-6, reads EAGVAQSPRYKIIEKRQSVAFWCNPISGHATLYWYQQILGQGPKLLIQFQNNGVVDDSQLPKDRFSAERLKGVDSTLKIQPAKLEDSAVYLCASSWGRGSSGANVLTFGAGSRLTVL.